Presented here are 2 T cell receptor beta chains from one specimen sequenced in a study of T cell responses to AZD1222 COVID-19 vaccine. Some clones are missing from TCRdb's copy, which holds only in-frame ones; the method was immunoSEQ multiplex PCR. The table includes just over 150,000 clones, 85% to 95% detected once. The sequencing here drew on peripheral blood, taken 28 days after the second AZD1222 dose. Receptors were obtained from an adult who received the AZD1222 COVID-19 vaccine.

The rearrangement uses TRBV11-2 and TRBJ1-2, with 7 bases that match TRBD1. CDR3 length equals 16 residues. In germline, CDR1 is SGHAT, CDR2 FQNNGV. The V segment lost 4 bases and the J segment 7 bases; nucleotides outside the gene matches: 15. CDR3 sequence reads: CASSSPVQGWDSGYTF. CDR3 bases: TGTGCCAGCAGCTCACCCGTACAGGGGTGGGATAGTGGCTACACCTTC.

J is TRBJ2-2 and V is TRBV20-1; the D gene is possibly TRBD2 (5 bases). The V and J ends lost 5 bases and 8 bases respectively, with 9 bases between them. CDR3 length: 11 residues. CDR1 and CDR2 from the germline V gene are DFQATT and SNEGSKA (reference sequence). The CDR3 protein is CSAPTGGELFF. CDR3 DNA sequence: TGCAGTGCTCCTACGGGAGGGGAGCTGTTTTTT.